These 22 T cell receptor beta chains were all obtained from the same sample, sequenced in a study of blood T cell repertoires in COVID-19. Data came from immunoSEQ multiplex PCR; TCRdb stores just in-frame clones and leaves some out. The data contain roughly 250,000 clones, 65% to 80% of them singletons. The specimen was peripheral blood. The receptors here all came from a woman aged 40-49 years with active or convalescent COVID-19.

V and J are TRBV7-3 and TRBJ2-3; 12 nucleotides align to TRBD2. Germline V gene lookup returns CDR1 SGHTA and CDR2 FQGTGA. The CDR3 extends over 16 amino acids. Trimming took 4 bases from V and 5 from J; bases not matched to a gene: 7. Written as DNA, the CDR3 is TGTGCCAGCAGCTATACTAGCGGGGGGCCCGGAGATACGCAGTATTTT. Protein: CASSYTSGGPGDTQYF.

This chain links TRBV19 with TRBJ2-3; TRBD2 is a possible D gene (6 bases). The germline V gene has CDR1 LNHDA and CDR2 SQIVND (reference sequence). Trimming removed 3 bases at V and 4 bases at J, with 11 bases between. CDR3 length: 14 residues. DNA of the CDR3: TGTGCCAGTAGTATTCTGGGAGGCCCAGATACGCAGTATTTT. As protein: CASSILGGPDTQYF.

This clone was detected only once. The chain combines TRBV6-5 with TRBJ2-1; TRBD2 agrees at 14 bases. This CDR3 contains 15 residues. V lost 8 bases and J lost 2; bases outside the gene matches: 2. Looked up from germline, CDR1 is MNHEY and CDR2 is SVGAGI. The CDR3 loop reads CASGTSGGAYNEQFF. The CDR3 coding sequence is TGTGCCAGCGGGACTAGCGGGGGTGCCTACAATGAGCAGTTCTTC.

The V and J genes are TRBV29-1 and TRBJ1-1; D gene unclear. The CDR3 is made up of 14 amino acids. From germline, CDR1 is SQVTM and CDR2 ANQGSEA. The V gene lost 1 base and the J gene lost 3 bases, with 12 bases spanning the gap. CDR3 bases: TGCAGCGTTGAAGTCAACGGTCTTTACACTGAAGCTTTCTTT. It specifies CSVEVNGLYTEAFF.

The J gene is TRBJ1-3, the V gene TRBV5-1; D ambiguous. Germline assignment: CDR1 SGHRS and CDR2 YFSETQ. This CDR3 region has 14 residues. V lost 5 bases and J lost 0, with 9 bases in between. CDR3 sequence reads: CASRPGSSGNTIYF. The CDR3 region has the DNA TGCGCCAGCAGACCCGGGAGCTCTGGAAACACCATATATTTT.

The chain links TRBV18 to TRBJ1-6, with TRBD1 matching over 7 bases. Losses at the gene ends were 2 bases for V and 5 bases for J; bases not matched to a gene: 12. CDR1 is KGHSH, CDR2 LQKENI, per germline. The CDR3 has 18 amino acids. The DNA for the CDR3 is TGTGCCAGCTCACCAATGGGAAAGGGGGCCAGGAATAATTCACCCCTCCACTTT. Translated: CASSPMGKGARNNSPLHF. The whole variable domain, remainder taken from reference TRBV18 and TRBJ1-6, is NAGVMQNPRHLVRRRGQEARLRCSPMKGHSHVYWYRQLPEEGLKFMVYLQKENIIDESGMPKERFSAEFPKEGPSILRIQQVVRGDSAAYFCASSPMGKGARNNSPLHFGNGTRLTVT.

The chain employs TRBV19 and TRBJ1-5, with 10 bases identical to TRBD1. The CDR3 loop spans 15 amino acids. Germline assignment: CDR1 LNHDA and CDR2 SQIVND (reference sequence). V was pared by 11 bases and J by 0 bases, with 7 bases of the junction left unmatched. CDR3 region: CAARDRGYSNQPQHF. The CDR3 bases are TGTGCCGCCCGGGACAGGGGCTATAGCAATCAGCCCCAGCATTTT.

This sequence joins TRBV7-3 and TRBJ2-5, with a possible D match to TRBD2 (6 bases). Germline V gene lookup returns CDR1 SGHTA and CDR2 FQGTGA. V was shortened by 5 bases and J by 5 bases, with 15 bases between the two germline ends. This CDR3 contains 14 residues. The CDR3 DNA sequence: TGTGCCAGCAGCCCGATAGGGGCGGGGGAGACCCAGTACTTC. This codes for CASSPIGAGETQYF.

This chain joins TRBV6-1 and TRBJ2-1, with a weak D call TRBD1 (6 bases). The CDR3 contains 14 residues. From germline, CDR1 is MNHNS and CDR2 SASEGT. The V end was cut by 2 bases, the J end by 8 bases, with 13 bases between. The CDR3 nucleotides read TGTGCCAGCAGTGAACGGACAGAGACGGATGAGCAGTTCTTC. Translated, it gives CASSERTETDEQFF.

This chain connects TRBV5-6 to TRBJ2-3, with D tentatively TRBD2 (5 bases). The V gene's germline CDR1 is SGHDT and CDR2 YYEEEE. The CDR3 extends over 13 amino acids. Trimming left V 2 bases short and J 6 bases short, with 10 bases between. The CDR3: CASSFTGKDTQYF. The CDR3 nucleotides read TGTGCCAGCAGCTTTACGGGGAAGGATACGCAGTATTTT.

The CDR3 DNA reads TGTGCCAGCGCTCTAGACCTGAATCAGCCCCAGCATTTT. Translated, it gives CASALDLNQPQHF. The rearrangement uses TRBV4-2 and TRBJ1-5; D not certain. This CDR3 spans 13 amino acids. V was trimmed by 8 bases and J by 4 bases, leaving 12 bases between them. Germline V gene data show CDR1 as LGHNA and CDR2 as YNFKEQ.

J is TRBJ1-2 and V is TRBV6-6; 8 bases match TRBD1. The CDR3 is 14 residues long. Germline trimming cut 6 bases from V and 4 bases from J; bases unmatched to any gene: 7. Germline values: CDR1 MNHNY, CDR2 SVGAGI (reference sequence). The CDR3 protein is CASRGTGGVYGYTF. CDR3 nucleotide sequence: TGTGCCAGCAGGGGGACAGGAGGGGTCTATGGCTACACCTTC.

The gene calls are TRBV3-1 (or the pseudogene TRBV3-2) and TRBJ1-1; D gene uncertain. The CDR3 has 14 residues. The germline gives CDR1 LGHDT, CDR2 YNNKEL (reference sequence). Trimming pared 1 base from V and 1 base from J, leaving 7 bases between. The CDR3 spells CASSQGLRNTEAFF. CDR3 DNA: TGTGCCAGCAGCCAAGGTCTTAGGAACACTGAAGCTTTCTTT.

The rearrangement joins TRBV28 to TRBJ1-1; unclear D gene. Trimming stripped 6 bases from V and 2 bases from J, with 16 bases between. The CDR3 loop spans 15 amino acids. Germline values: CDR1 MDHEN, CDR2 SYDVKM. DNA for the CDR3: TGTGCCAGCAGACCGGCGGGATTAGGAAACACTGAAGCTTTCTTT. Translated: CASRPAGLGNTEAFF.

The gene calls are TRBV19 and TRBJ1-5; the D gene is possibly TRBD1 (6 bases). The CDR3 runs to 14 residues. In germline, CDR1 is LNHDA, CDR2 SQIVND (reference sequence). Trimming removed 5 bases at V and 5 bases at J, with 13 bases between. The CDR3 region has the DNA TGTGCCAGTAGTCCGGACAGTCTCGATCAGCCCCAGCATTTT. Translation gives CASSPDSLDQPQHF.

The V and J genes are TRBV19 and TRBJ1-4; 7 nucleotides agree with TRBD1. The V gene's germline CDR1 is LNHDA and CDR2 SQIVND (reference sequence). This CDR3 has 13 residues. Trimming cost V 6 bases and J 7 bases; bases outside gene matches: 5. The CDR3 spells CASRDRWGEKLFF. The CDR3 coding sequence is TGTGCCAGTAGGGACAGGTGGGGTGAAAAACTGTTTTTT.

This clone was recorded many times. The rearrangement joins TRBV3-1 (or the pseudogene TRBV3-2) to TRBJ2-6; D not certain. Germline V CDR1 and CDR2: LGHDT, YNNKEL (reference sequence). CDR3 length: 13 residues. Trimming cost V 5 bases and J 6 bases, with 8 bases left between them. The CDR3 here is CASSLAAANVLTF. DNA of the CDR3: TGTGCCAGCAGCTTGGCTGCGGCCAACGTCCTGACTTTC.

This clone was seen a handful of times. The chain couples TRBV3-1 (or the pseudogene TRBV3-2) to TRBJ1-1, with 9 bases aligning to TRBD1. The length of the CDR3 is 14 residues. With 0 bases clipped from V and 7 bases from J, the junction kept 3 bases outside the gene matches. Per germline, CDR1 LGHDT and CDR2 YNNKEL (reference sequence). The CDR3 coding sequence is TGTGCCAGCAGCCAAGAGGACAGGGGAAGTGAAGCTTTCTTT. Translated, it gives CASSQEDRGSEAFF.

The chain carries TRBV19 and TRBJ2-7, with D unresolved. Trimming took off 1 base at V and 4 bases at J, with 14 bases between the two ends. Germline loops: CDR1 LNHDA, CDR2 SQIVND (reference sequence). The length of the CDR3 is 15 residues. The CDR3 loop reads CASSIVRVILYEQYV. Here the CDR3 DNA reads TGTGCCAGTAGTATAGTTCGGGTTATACTATACGAGCAGTACGTC.

J is TRBJ2-3 and V is TRBV19; D perhaps matches TRBD2 (6 bases). The ends were cut back, 7 bases at V and 3 bases at J, with 17 bases in the middle. This CDR3 region has 15 residues. CDR1 is LNHDA and CDR2 is SQIVND in the germline V gene (reference sequence). The CDR3: CASTDGTRGTDTQYF. The DNA of the CDR3 is TGTGCCAGTACCGACGGGACTCGCGGGACAGATACGCAGTATTTT.

The J gene is TRBJ1-2, the V gene TRBV7-9; D is undetermined. The CDR3 has 12 amino acids. The V end lost 6 bases, the J end lost 0 bases, and 5 bases lay between the germline ends. Germline V gene data show CDR1 as SEHNR and CDR2 as FQNEAQ (reference sequence). The DNA of the CDR3 is TGTGCCAGCAGTCAGACTAACTATGGCTACACCTTC. The encoded protein is CASSQTNYGYTF.

The chain is built from TRBV5-1 and TRBJ1-1; D might be TRBD1 (6 bases). V was shortened by 2 bases and J by 6 bases, with 17 bases between the two germline ends. Germline CDR1 SGHRS, CDR2 YFSETQ. The CDR3 runs 15 residues. The CDR3 sequence: CASSFIFTGNAEAFF. DNA for the CDR3: TGCGCCAGCAGCTTCATTTTCACAGGGAATGCTGAAGCTTTCTTT.